These T cell receptor beta chains were read from a single sample in a study of T-cell reconstitution after alpha-beta-depleted transplantation in children. TCRdb independently ran MiXCR on the PCR reads; one entry per CDR3 protein. Among 800,000 to 1,000,000 distinct CDR3 sequences, about 26% were seen once, and the ten largest hold roughly 28%. This specimen was PBMCs, mostly from graft donor cells, taken 360 days after TCRalphabeta/CD19-depleted stem cell transplant. These receptor sequences come from a boy under three years old who had a stem cell transplant for SCID, so the T cells may come from the graft donor. Both conserved end residues are part of each CDR3. A D gene is named only where the DNA matches it firmly. A clone size is listed for some rows: how often the clone was seen (once, few, many), or a class if it is expanded.

size	V	D	J	CDR3	DNA
NA	TRBV7-3	TRBD1	TRBJ1-1	CASTQGGATEAFF	TGTGCCAGCACTCAGGGGGGCGCGACTGAAGCTTTCTTT
NA	TRBV20-1	NA	TRBJ2-3	CSATSEGDTQYF	TGCAGTGCTACTAGCGAAGGAGATACGCAGTATTTT
NA	TRBV9	NA	TRBJ2-2	CASSVEGRWNTGELFF	TGTGCCAGCAGCGTAGAGGGCAGGTGGAACACCGGGGAGCTGTTTTTT
once	TRBV4-2	NA	TRBJ1-2	CASSQDRGRGPGGYTF	TGTGCCAGCAGCCAAGATCGGGGCCGAGGGCCGGGAGGCTACACCTTC
NA	TRBV6-2/TRBV6-3	TRBD1	TRBJ2-7	CASNHGQGRPSSYEQYF	TGTGCCAGCAACCATGGACAGGGTCGGCCATCCAGCTACGAGCAGTACTTC
NA	TRBV24-1	TRBD1	TRBJ2-1	CATSEGRGPHSYNEQFF	TGTGCCACCAGTGAAGGCAGGGGGCCCCACTCCTACAATGAGCAGTTCTTC
NA	TRBV24-1	TRBD1	TRBJ2-1	CATSDPRDRGSYNEQFF	TGTGCCACCAGTGACCCTCGCGACAGGGGCTCCTACAATGAGCAGTTCTTC
few	TRBV3-1	TRBD2	TRBJ2-7	CASSPGLAGGEQYF	TGTGCCAGCAGCCCCGGACTAGCGGGGGGCGAGCAGTACTTC
NA	TRBV4-1	NA	TRBJ1-1	CASSQQIRVAVDTEAFF	TGCGCCAGCAGCCAACAAATCCGAGTGGCTGTGGACACTGAAGCTTTCTTT
few	TRBV20-1	NA	TRBJ1-1	CSASRQIIMNTEAFF	TGCAGTGCTTCCCGACAGATCATAATGAACACTGAAGCTTTCTTT
NA	TRBV7-8	TRBD1	TRBJ2-7	CASSLVGQGVGGSYEQYF	TGTGCCAGCAGCTTAGTGGGACAGGGAGTGGGAGGCTCCTACGAGCAGTACTTC
NA	TRBV20-1	NA	TRBJ2-3	CSAEERAGTDTQYF	TGCAGTGCCGAAGAGAGGGCCGGCACAGATACGCAGTATTTT
few	TRBV10-3	TRBD1	TRBJ1-5	CAISESRGTGGQPQHF	TGTGCCATCAGTGAGTCAAGGGGAACAGGGGGTCAGCCCCAGCATTTT
NA	TRBV29-1	TRBD1	TRBJ2-6	CSVSRDRVTSGANVLTF	TGCAGCGTGAGCCGGGACAGGGTTACGTCTGGGGCCAACGTCCTGACTTTC
NA	TRBV7-8	NA	TRBJ2-6	CASSLIGLSSGANVLTF	TGTGCCAGCAGCTTAATTGGGCTGAGCTCTGGGGCCAACGTCCTGACTTTC
NA	TRBV20-1	TRBD2	TRBJ2-1	CSASLAGGPNEQFF	TGCAGTGCTAGTTTAGCGGGGGGGCCCAATGAGCAGTTCTTC
few	TRBV15	NA	TRBJ2-5	CATSIDRNQETQYF	TGTGCCACCAGCATCGACAGGAACCAAGAGACCCAGTACTTC
few	TRBV7-2	NA	TRBJ2-3	CASSLPPKPPRTGEGDTDTQYF	TGTGCCAGCAGCTTACCCCCCAAACCGCCTCGTACAGGGGAGGGGGACACAGATACGCAGTATTTT
few	TRBV6-1	TRBD1	TRBJ1-2	CASTRQGHYGYTF	TGTGCCAGCACTCGACAGGGTCACTATGGCTACACCTTC